The 6 T cell receptor beta chains in this list originate from one sample, sequenced in a study of blood T cell repertoires in COVID-19. Repertoires were generated with immunoSEQ multiplex PCR, while TCRdb's copy carries only in-frame clones and drops some. The data contain around 200,000 clones, around 82% of them singletons. Sequencing was carried out using peripheral blood. All receptors come from a woman aged 40-49 years with active or convalescent COVID-19.

The V call is TRBV30, the J call TRBJ2-7; D perhaps matches TRBD1 (5 bases). The CDR3 extends over 13 amino acids. Looked up from germline, CDR1 is GTSNPN and CDR2 is SVGIG (reference sequence). Between the trimmed V and J ends, which lost 1 base and 6 bases, there was a span of 13 bases. The CDR3 DNA is TGTGCCTGGAGTGGAGAAGGGGTGTCCGAGCAGTACTTC. Amino acids: CAWSGEGVSEQYF.

The V and J genes are TRBV6-5 and TRBJ2-7, with TRBD1 identical over 9 bases. This CDR3 spans 15 amino acids. The V and J ends lost 6 bases and 5 bases, in that order; junction bases with no gene match: 11. Germline V gene lookup returns CDR1 MNHEY and CDR2 SVGAGI. CDR3 DNA: TGTGCCAGCAGACGCATCGGGACAGGGCCCCACGAGCAGTACTTC. Its translation: CASRRIGTGPHEQYF.

This clone was seen once. This chain links TRBV9 with TRBJ1-2; 10 bases map to TRBD1. This CDR3 spans 15 amino acids. V gave up 0 bases and J gave up 6 bases; unmatched junction bases: 5. CDR1 is SGDLS, CDR2 YYNGEE, per germline. The CDR3 here is CASSVAPGQGHGYTF. CDR3 sequence (DNA): TGTGCCAGCAGCGTAGCCCCGGGACAGGGGCATGGCTACACCTTC.

A few counts support this clone. The chain employs TRBV25-1 and TRBJ2-5; tentative D call: TRBD2 (6 bases). The V end lost 3 bases, the J end lost 1 base, and 18 bases lay between the germline ends. Looked up from germline, CDR1 is MGHDK and CDR2 is SYGVNS. The CDR3 runs 17 residues. This CDR3 reads CASSDAALAELQETQYF. Written as DNA, the CDR3 is TGTGCCAGCAGTGACGCCGCGTTAGCGGAGCTCCAAGAGACCCAGTACTTC.

In this sample, this clone turned up once. The chain is built from TRBV5-6 and TRBJ1-3; TRBD1 matches 7 bases. The CDR3 has 19 amino acids. Trimming took 0 bases from V and 2 from J; bases not matched to a gene: 14. In germline, CDR1 is SGHDT, CDR2 YYEEEE. Here the CDR3 DNA reads TGTGCCAGCAGCTTGGCAGGAATGGGGTGGGGACAGACTGGAAACACCATATATTTT. It yields the protein CASSLAGMGWGQTGNTIYF.

V is TRBV24-1 and J is TRBJ1-2; TRBD1 matches 12 bases. Germline CDR1 and CDR2: KGHDR and SFDVKD. With V trimmed by 5 bases and J by 4 bases, 4 bases remained unmatched. CDR3 size: 15 residues. DNA for the CDR3: TGTGCCACCAGTGGAGGGACAGGGGGCGTCTATGGCTACACCTTC. This codes for CATSGGTGGVYGYTF.